Listed here are 2 T cell receptor beta chains from one sample, sequenced in a study of T cell repertoires and HLA-DP antigens (dated by TCRdb to 2016 to 2018). These receptors have no known antigen. The library was obtained by the immunoSEQ multiplex PCR assay. Here the immuneACCESS table is served through TCRdb, limited to in-frame sequences with V and J called. Missing clones are a known gap in these copies; in checked studies unresolved V genes cover under half, and the rest lacks a known reason. The sample table holds 55,000 to 80,000 clones, of which roughly 77% were seen once. About 1.4% of the sample goes to the ten largest clones. The specimen sequenced was CD4+ T cells from PBMCs. The receptor source for this set is a man aged 55 to 70 in good health and CMV-seronegative.

This clone has only a few counts. CDR3 protein: CASSLVADANEKLFF. CDR3 in DNA: TGTGCCAGCAGCTTAGTAGCGGACGCTAATGAAAAACTGTTTTTT. The chain carries TRBV7-9 and TRBJ1-4; D gene unclear. CDR1 and CDR2 from the germline V gene are SEHNR and FQNEAQ (reference sequence). Trimming took off 1 base at V and 3 bases at J, with 9 bases between the two ends. CDR3 length: 15 residues.

This chain joins TRBV6-5 and TRBJ1-1; 8 nucleotides agree with TRBD1. CDR3 length: 13 amino acids. Germline trimming cut 4 bases from V and 4 bases from J; bases unmatched to any gene: 2. In germline, CDR1 is MNHEY, CDR2 SVGAGI. The CDR3 nucleotides are TGTGCCAGCAGTTTAACAGGGGGCACTGAAGCTTTCTTT. This sequence encodes CASSLTGGTEAFF.